These T cell receptor beta chains were read from a single sample in a study of T cell changes during pregnancy in multiple sclerosis. Measured with immunoSEQ multiplex PCR; TCRdb has only the in-frame clones, and not every one. This repertoire shows tens of thousands of clones, over 80% found once; its top ten account for over 0.5%. The sequences come from CD4+ T cells from peripheral blood mononuclear cells, collected in the first trimester of pregnancy. Every receptor here comes from a female donor with multiple sclerosis, enrolled in a pregnancy study. The CDR3 runs from the conserved cysteine through the conserved F or W. The D gene is left open where the match is weak. Clone size is stated in some rows and not others, as once, few, many or a class when expanded.

d_gene,abundance,j_gene,v_gene,len,CDR3nt,CDR3aa
-,-,TRBJ2-1,TRBV30,15,TGTGCCTGGAGGCATGATTGGGGGGCCTACAATGAGCAGTTCTTC,CAWRHDWGAYNEQFF
TRBD1,-,TRBJ1-2,TRBV18,15,TGTGCCAGCTCACCCGCGTCCTGGGACAGGGAGGGCTACACCTTC,CASSPASWDREGYTF
TRBD1,-,TRBJ2-7,TRBV30,15,TGTGCCTGGAGGGACAGGGGATTAGGTCCCTACGAGCAGTACTTC,CAWRDRGLGPYEQYF
TRBD1,-,TRBJ1-3,TRBV7-3,18,TGTGCCAGCAGGATCCGGGACAGGGAAACAGGGGCTGGAAACACCATATATTTT,CASRIRDRETGAGNTIYF
TRBD1,-,TRBJ1-5,TRBV19,13,TGTGCCAGTAGTCAGGACAGGAGCCAGCCCCAGCATTTT,CASSQDRSQPQHF
-,-,TRBJ1-6,TRBV19,15,TGTGCCAGTAGTACCGGCCCAGGGGTAAATTCACCCCTCCACTTT,CASSTGPGVNSPLHF
TRBD1,-,TRBJ2-1,TRBV23-1,17,TGCGCCGGCAGTCGTCCTGGGGGACAGGGCCTCTACAATGAGCAGTTCTTC,CAGSRPGGQGLYNEQFF
-,-,TRBJ1-4,TRBV7-9,14,TGTGCCAGCAGCCGGGATCTCCCTAATGAAAAACTGTTTTTT,CASSRDLPNEKLFF
-,once,TRBJ2-2,TRBV30,15,TGTGCCTGGAGTAGGGGCTTCGCGAACACCGGGGAGCTGTTTTTT,CAWSRGFANTGELFF
-,-,TRBJ2-7,TRBV7-9,14,TGTGCCAGCAGCTTAGGCGCAGGGGAGTACGAGCAGTACTTC,CASSLGAGEYEQYF
TRBD1,-,TRBJ1-6,TRBV13,15,TGTGCCAGCAGCTCGGGACAGGGGGCGAATTCACCCCTCCACTTT,CASSSGQGANSPLHF
-,once,TRBJ1-3,TRBV5-1,13,TGCGCCAGCAGCTCCTACTCTGGAAACACCATATATTTT,CASSSYSGNTIYF
TRBD2,-,TRBJ2-7,TRBV7-9,15,TGTGCCAGCAGCTTAAGGGAGGGAAAGGTCTACGAGCAGTACTTC,CASSLREGKVYEQYF
TRBD2,-,TRBJ2-7,TRBV5-1,15,TGCGCCAGCAGCTCGGGACTAGCGGGCTCCTACGAGCAGTACTTC,CASSSGLAGSYEQYF
-,once,TRBJ2-1,TRBV6-5,14,TGTGCCAGCAGTTCCCCCGGACTAAGGAGTGAGCAGTTCTTC,CASSSPGLRSEQFF
-,-,TRBJ2-1,TRBV5-1,15,TGCGCCAGCAGCTTGACTAGCTCTCCGAACAATGAGCAGTTCTTC,CASSLTSSPNNEQFF
TRBD2,-,TRBJ2-1,TRBV6-1,16,TGTGCCAGCAGTGAAGGACTAGCGGGGGTCAGGAATGAGCAGTTCTTC,CASSEGLAGVRNEQFF
-,-,TRBJ2-7,TRBV6-1,11,TGTGCCAGCAGTGAACCGGTGGAGCAGTACTTC,CASSEPVEQYF
TRBD1,-,TRBJ1-2,TRBV6-6,16,TGTGCCAGCAGTTCCCCTCGGGGGACAGGCAGCTATGGCTACACCTTC,CASSSPRGTGSYGYTF
-,once,TRBJ1-1,TRBV28,13,TGTGCCAGCAGTTTACTCTCCAACACTGAAGCTTTCTTT,CASSLLSNTEAFF
-,-,TRBJ2-1,TRBV4-3,14,TGCGCCAGCAGTCAGGGGGGCTCCTACAATGAGCAGTTCTTC,CASSQGGSYNEQFF
-,-,TRBJ1-2,TRBV4-3,15,TGCGCCAGCAGCCAGAGCACAGAATTTAACTATGGCTACACCTTC,CASSQSTEFNYGYTF
-,-,TRBJ2-3,TRBV13,13,TGTGCCAGCAGCTCAGCGGGCCCAGATACGCAGTATTTT,CASSSAGPDTQYF
-,many,TRBJ2-7,TRBV14,14,TGTGCCAGCAGCCAAGTCTACGGGAGTGGTGAGCAGTACTTC,CASSQVYGSGEQYF
TRBD1,few,TRBJ1-4,TRBV6-6,15,TGTGCCAGCAGTTACCCTGGACAGGGGCGTGAAAAACTGTTTTTT,CASSYPGQGREKLFF
-,-,TRBJ2-5,TRBV19,15,TGTGCCAGTAGTATAGGGGGCAGGGCTGGAGAGACCCAGTACTTC,CASSIGGRAGETQYF
-,-,TRBJ1-5,TRBV6-1,13,TGTGCCAGCAGCCAAGTACGACATGAACGACAGCATTTT,CASSQVRHERQHF
TRBD1,once,TRBJ2-2,TRBV19,13,TGTGCCACAACAGGGGCGAACACCGGGGAGCTGTTTTTT,CATTGANTGELFF
TRBD2,-,TRBJ2-3,TRBV5-6,15,TGTGCCAGCAGCATACTAGCGGGGGGGCCCGATACGCAGTATTTT,CASSILAGGPDTQYF
-,-,TRBJ2-7,TRBV30,14,TGTGCCTGGAGCAAAAGCACCCGGGGCTACGAGCAGTACTTC,CAWSKSTRGYEQYF
-,few,TRBJ2-7,TRBV7-7,15,TGTGCTAGCAGCTTAGGCCCAGGGGAGTCCTACGAGCAGTACTTC,CASSLGPGESYEQYF
-,few,TRBJ1-6,TRBV15,16,TGTGCCACCAGCAGAGGGGATGCGGGCAGAAATTCACCCCTCCACTTT,CATSRGDAGRNSPLHF
-,-,TRBJ2-4,TRBV21-1,20,TGTGCCAGCAGAGCAACGAAAAGCCCGGGACAAGGAATGGCCAAAAACATTCAGTACTTC,CASRATKSPGQGMAKNIQYF
TRBD2,-,TRBJ2-3,TRBV4-3,15,TGCGCCAGCAGCCAAGCCCCGACTAGCCCAGATACGCAGTATTTT,CASSQAPTSPDTQYF
-,-,TRBJ2-7,TRBV27,13,TGTGCCAGCAGTTCGGGGTCCCGTCCCGAGCAGTACTTC,CASSSGSRPEQYF
-,once,TRBJ2-7,TRBV11-2,15,TGTGCCAGCAGCTCCCACAGGGGGGGGCCTTACGAGCAGTACTTC,CASSSHRGGPYEQYF
TRBD1,-,TRBJ2-1,TRBV5-1,21,TGCGCCAGCAGCCAGGACAGGGGGCCCGCAAGGTGGGAGGGCCGGGGCAATGAGCAGTTCTTC,CASSQDRGPARWEGRGNEQFF
TRBD1,-,TRBJ1-2,TRBV28,17,TGTGCCAGCAGTCCCTCTAGGGGGCTATCCCTTAACTATGGCTACACCTTC,CASSPSRGLSLNYGYTF
TRBD1,-,TRBJ1-1,TRBV5-4,13,TGTGCCAGCAGCTCGACAGGGGGCATTGAAGCTTTCTTT,CASSSTGGIEAFF